Here is one TCR beta chain with its context. What it binds is unknown. The data were obtained in a study of shared clonotypes between healthy human individuals. This table comes from immunoSEQ multiplex PCR, and its TCRdb copy is limited to in-frame clones, with some not included. The table has some 2,000,000 clones, approximately 95% seen once. The study, taken as a whole, reports: Clonotype sharing among donors likely depends on sequencing depth. Naive CD4 clonotypes overlapped across several donors at about 5.2%.

The CDR3 consists of 18 residues. CDR1 LGHNA and CDR2 YSLEER come from the germline V gene. V was clipped by 3 bases and J by 3 bases, with 22 bases between them. Naivety among CD8 cells was defined by CD45RO negativity and positive CCR7 selection, thereby excluding terminally differentiated effector memory CD45RA+ cells. The healthy adult donors were HIV-negative and reported no recent acute infections or vaccinations. The chain employs TRBV4-3 and TRBJ2-3, with D perhaps TRBD2 (7 bases). Sequenced input: naive CD8+ T cells sorted from blood. The receptor was derived from a man younger than 35 in good health. The chain's CDR3 is CASSQSPGTWEGTDTQYF. The CDR3 DNA sequence: TGCGCCAGCAGCCAGAGTCCCGGGACATGGGAGGGAACAGATACGCAGTATTTT.